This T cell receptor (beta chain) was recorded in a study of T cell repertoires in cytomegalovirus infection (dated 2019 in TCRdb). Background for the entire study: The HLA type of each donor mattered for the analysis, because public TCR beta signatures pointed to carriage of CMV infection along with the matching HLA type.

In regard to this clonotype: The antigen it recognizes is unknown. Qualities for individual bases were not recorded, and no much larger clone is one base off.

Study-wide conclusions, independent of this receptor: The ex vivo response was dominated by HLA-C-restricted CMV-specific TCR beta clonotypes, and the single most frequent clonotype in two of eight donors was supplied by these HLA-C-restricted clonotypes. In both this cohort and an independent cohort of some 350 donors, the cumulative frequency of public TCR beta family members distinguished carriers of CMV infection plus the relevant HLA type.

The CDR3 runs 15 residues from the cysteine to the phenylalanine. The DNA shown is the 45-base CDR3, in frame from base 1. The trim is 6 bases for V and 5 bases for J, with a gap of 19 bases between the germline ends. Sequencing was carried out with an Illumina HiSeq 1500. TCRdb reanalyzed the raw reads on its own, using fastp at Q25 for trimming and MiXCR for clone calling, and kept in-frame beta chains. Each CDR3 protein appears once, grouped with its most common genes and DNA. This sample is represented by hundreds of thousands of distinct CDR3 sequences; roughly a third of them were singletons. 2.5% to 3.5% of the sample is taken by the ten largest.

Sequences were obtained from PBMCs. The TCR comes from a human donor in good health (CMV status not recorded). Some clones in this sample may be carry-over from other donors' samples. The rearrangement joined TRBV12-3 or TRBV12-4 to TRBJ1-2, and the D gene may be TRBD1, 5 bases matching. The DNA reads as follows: TGTGCCAGCAGCCAAAAAATAGGGGATTTTTATGGCTACACCTTC. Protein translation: CASSQKIGDFYGYTF.